The source of this TCR beta chain is a study of cytomegalovirus exposure and HLA in healthy donors. The PCR ran on 60 Vbeta and 13 Jbeta primers. Data came from immunoSEQ multiplex PCR; TCRdb stores just in-frame clones and leaves some out. Counted here are 120,000 to 150,000 clones, under 90% occurring once; the ten biggest clones make up more than 2%. The CDR3 covers 13 residues. V gave up 7 bases and J gave up 5 bases, with 15 bases separating them. Germline CDR1 is LNHDA and CDR2 is SQIVND (reference sequence). This clone was found a few times. The sequenced sample consisted of PBMCs. The TCR comes from a boy aged 2-9 years in good health and CMV-seronegative. This chain connects TRBV19 to TRBJ2-7; possible D gene TRBD2, 6 bases. The CDR3 DNA reads as TGTGCCAGTACGCGGGGCCCTGCTCACGAGCAGTACTTC. The encoded protein is CASTRGPAHEQYF.